This is a list of T cell receptor beta chains from one sample in a study of beta chain features in type 1 diabetes. The assay was immunoSEQ multiplex PCR, and TCRdb's table has in-frame clones only and misses some. The sample yields 110,000 to 150,000 clones, roughly 10% seen once. The source material was central memory CD4+ T cells from blood. Receptors originate from a woman between 40 and 50 years old in good health. Both conserved end residues are part of each CDR3. The order of the fields is clone size, V gene, CDR3 protein. The listing skips clone size in some rows; elsewhere it reads once, few, many or a size class.

>NA|TRBV18
CASSPPEVISGANVLTF
>NA|TRBV7-9
CASSFDPAAGNTIYF
>NA|TRBV7-2
CASSLASGGYEQYF
>many|TRBV29-1
CSIGQRTYEQYF
>few|TRBV18
CASSVAGNQPQHF
>few|TRBV9
CASSVVRQGYGYTF
>few|TRBV9
CASSVAGIDGYTF
>few|TRBV7-2
CASSLVQGRADTQYF
>few|TRBV2
CASSIRGAGANVLTF
>NA|TRBV10-3
CAIGLAGESYEQYF
>few|TRBV6-1
CASSGRDRGYGKLFF
>NA|TRBV7-9
CASSLTNQPQHF
>NA|TRBV5-1
CASSLSGVDRRAYEQYF
>few|TRBV25-1
CASSEWGTGHGYTF
>few|TRBV10-3
CAISGQWEYGYTF
>NA|TRBV7-2
CASSLRGGTSTHEQFF
>NA|TRBV5-1
CASSLAYRGSSIRGSTF
>NA|TRBV6-5
CASSNPSIYEQYF
>NA|TRBV18
CASSPPLIGARAFF
>NA|TRBV7-2
CASSLELPGQGRYEQYF
>NA|TRBV9
CASSVGDRPNYGYTF
>few|TRBV11-2
CASSHLGQTIYGYTF
>few|TRBV6-1
CASSGWTGGPSNQPQHF
>few|TRBV9
CASSAPTGLMETQYF
>few|TRBV5-5
CASSLVYRDGYTF
>few|TRBV11-2
CASSFDSFNTEAFF
>NA|TRBV2
CASAISGNTIYF
>NA|TRBV6-5
CASKTTGNSPLHF
>NA|TRBV7-8
CASSLSQGASGYTF
>NA|TRBV25-1
CASSDTDRPYYGYTF
>NA|TRBV5-6
CASSLLAGTLRSPLHF
>many|TRBV6-6
CASSPRPSSDEQFF
>few|TRBV5-1
CASSFRGGSTDTQYF
>NA|TRBV19
CASSIGTSGQETQYF
>NA|TRBV29-1
CSVEVGRGYEQYF
>NA|TRBV11-2
CASSLARSGNTIYF
>few|TRBV7-9
CASRLDGASTDTQYF
>NA|TRBV2
CASRGGGAAETQYF
>many|TRBV15
CATSRMPAGEGEQFF
>many|TRBV29-1
CSVGQDNEKLFF
>few|TRBV5-4
CASSPGVTGPTGELFF
>NA|TRBV7-9
CASSFRQFLGETQYF
>few|TRBV9
CASSVEAGNYGYTF
>few|TRBV19
CASSNWEQGASYNEQFF
>few|TRBV2
CASSYGRGGPYEQYF
>few|TRBV2
CASSEMTRGELFF
>few|TRBV11-1
CASSLLAGESAKNIQYF
>NA|TRBV12-5
CASGPTITRVSGANVLTF
>few|TRBV6-5
CASRVGGSGETQYF
>NA|TRBV5-4
CASALDWTGRVTGELFF